This paragraph reports one T cell receptor (beta chain). CDR3 size: 18 residues. Germline trimming cut 2 bases from V and 5 bases from J; bases unmatched to any gene: 11. Germline V gene lookup returns CDR1 MNHNS and CDR2 SASEGT. Authors' analysis steps: Filtering was not the same, since immunoSEQ gave junction-only sequences without quality scores. The data were produced by immunoSEQ multiplex PCR, yet TCRdb's version contains in-frame clones alone and is incomplete. That table supplies the V and J calls and clone size; D and trimming were determined from the DNA. The sample includes around 1.6 million clones, around 98% seen only once; the top ten take about 0.45%. These data belong to a study of shared clonotypes between healthy human individuals.

Sequencing was carried out using naive CD4+ T cells sorted from blood. This sample's subset: CD45RA+ positively selected. The chain carries TRBV6-1 and TRBJ2-1; 11 positions match TRBD2. The source of this sequence is a man aged 30-40 years in good health. The CDR3 loop reads CASSEIRLTSGRNNEQFF. In nucleotides, the CDR3 is TGTGCCAGCAGTGAAATCCGGCTAACTAGCGGGAGAAACAATGAGCAGTTCTTC.